Below are 3 T cell receptor beta chains sequenced from a single sample in a study of OX40 agonist ivuxolimab in advanced cancers. TCRdb keeps only in-frame clones here, not all; method: immunoSEQ multiplex PCR. Among approximately 66,000 clones listed, around 87% were seen once. This material consisted of CD4+ or CD8+ T cells sorted from blood, taken in a trial of the OX40 agonist ivuxolimab. These receptors came from an adult with an advanced solid tumor such as melanoma, head and neck, liver or kidney cancer.

As concerns this clone: This same CDR3 is encoded by further DNA sequences in the sample. This chain joins TRBV4-1 and TRBJ2-1; perhaps TRBD2 as D (5 bases). Trimming left V 1 base short and J 6 bases short, with 13 bases between. This CDR3 spans 15 amino acids. Germline V gene data show CDR1 as MGHRA and CDR2 as YSYEKL. CDR3 DNA sequence: TGCGCCAGCAGCCAAGGGCTAGCCGGTGGCAATGAGCAGTTCTTC. Translating it yields CASSQGLAGGNEQFF.

This clone was seen once. J is TRBJ2-7 and V is TRBV9; the match to TRBD2 covers 10 bases. The length of the CDR3 is 15 residues. J was trimmed by 4 bases and V by 4 bases; bases with no gene match: 8. Germline CDR1 reads SGDLS; CDR2 reads YYNGEE. In DNA form, the CDR3 reads TGTGCCAGCAGCAGTGGAGGGACTAGCGCATACGAGCAGTACTTC. Translation gives CASSSGGTSAYEQYF.

This chain joins TRBV4-2 and TRBJ2-7; D possibly matches TRBD1 or TRBD2 (5 bases each). There are 15 residues in the CDR3. Germline V gene lookup returns CDR1 LGHNA and CDR2 YNFKEQ. Trimming shortened V by 0 bases and J by 6 bases, and 15 bases separated the two germline ends. The CDR3, as DNA: TGTGCCAGCAGCCAAGATAAGGGGACCACGGGCGAGCAGTACTTC. Protein product: CASSQDKGTTGEQYF.